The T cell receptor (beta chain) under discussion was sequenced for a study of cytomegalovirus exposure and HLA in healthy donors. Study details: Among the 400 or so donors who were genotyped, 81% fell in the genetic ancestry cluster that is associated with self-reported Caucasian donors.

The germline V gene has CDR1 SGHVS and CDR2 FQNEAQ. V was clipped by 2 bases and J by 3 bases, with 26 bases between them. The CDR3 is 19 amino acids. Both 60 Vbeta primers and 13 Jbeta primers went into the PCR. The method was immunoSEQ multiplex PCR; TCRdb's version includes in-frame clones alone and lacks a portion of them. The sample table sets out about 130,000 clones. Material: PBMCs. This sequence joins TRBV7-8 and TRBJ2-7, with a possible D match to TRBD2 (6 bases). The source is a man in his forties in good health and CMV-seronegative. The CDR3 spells CASSLRIGRRTTGYYEQYF. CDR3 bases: TGTGCCAGCAGCTTAAGGATAGGTCGGCGGACTACGGGCTACTACGAGCAGTACTTC. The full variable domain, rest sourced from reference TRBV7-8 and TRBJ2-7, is GAGVSQSPRYKVAKRGQDVALRCDPISGHVSLFWYQQALGQGPEFLTYFQNEAQLDKSGLPSDRFFAERPEGSVSTLKIQRTQQEDSAVYLCASSLRIGRRTTGYYEQYFGPGTRLTVT.